Each of the 6 T cell receptor beta chains below was sequenced from the same sample in a study of beta chain features in type 1 diabetes. For these TCRs, the target antigens are not known. Broader study findings: All four CD4+ subsets from Type 1 diabetes patients carried moderately but significantly shorter TCRB CDR3s.

The entirety of the isolated RNA underwent reverse transcription, so expressed TCRB transcripts were sequenced. Repertoires were generated with immunoSEQ multiplex PCR, while TCRdb's copy carries only in-frame clones and drops some. The sample carries 300,000 to 450,000 clones, 8.5% to 10% recorded once. The material sequenced was central memory CD4+ T cells from blood. These receptors were taken from a man under 40 with type 1 diabetes.

The CDR3: CASSLVGQGTDTQYF. The CDR3 DNA is TGTGCCAGCAGCTTAGTAGGGCAGGGCACAGATACGCAGTATTTT. The gene calls are TRBV11-2 and TRBJ2-3; D is ambiguous. CDR1 and CDR2 from the germline V gene are SGHAT and FQNNGV. CDR3 length equals 15 residues. The V end lost 1 base, the J end lost 1 base, and 9 bases lay between the germline ends. Full variable domain (rest looked up from reference TRBV11-2 and TRBJ2-3): EAGVAQSPRYKIIEKRQSVAFWCNPISGHATLYWYQQILGQGPKLLIQFQNNGVVDDSQLPKDRFSAERLKGVDSTLKIQPAKLEDSAVYLCASSLVGQGTDTQYFGPGTRLTVL.

This clone was observed a handful of times. This sequence joins TRBV27 and TRBJ1-4, with a possible D match to TRBD1 (5 bases). Trimming stripped 2 bases from V and 8 bases from J, with 15 bases between. Germline values: CDR1 MNHEY, CDR2 SMNVEV (reference sequence). This CDR3 has 15 residues. As DNA, the CDR3 is TGTGCCAGCAGTTTAGAAGGGGTTGGTGGGGAAAAACTGTTTTTT. Translation: CASSLEGVGGEKLFF.

This sequence joins TRBV7-8 and TRBJ1-2, with D possibly being TRBD1 (6 bases). Germline CDR1 is SGHVS and CDR2 is FQNEAQ. Trimming removed 5 bases from V and 1 base from J, with 8 bases in between. CDR3 length equals 13 residues. CDR3 sequence reads: CASSQGFNYGYTF. CDR3 nucleotides: TGTGCCAGCAGCCAGGGGTTTAACTATGGCTACACCTTC. The entire variable domain, with the rest obtained from reference TRBV7-8 and TRBJ1-2, is as follows: GAGVSQSPRYKVAKRGQDVALRCDPISGHVSLFWYQQALGQGPEFLTYFQNEAQLDKSGLPSDRFFAERPEGSVSTLKIQRTQQEDSAVYLCASSQGFNYGYTFGSGTRLTVV.

The chain uses TRBV29-1 and TRBJ2-3, with D tentatively TRBD1 (5 bases). CDR1 and CDR2 from the germline V gene are SQVTM and ANQGSEA. This CDR3 is 13 amino acids long. Trimming stripped 3 bases from V and 2 bases from J, with 9 bases between. CDR3 nucleotides: TGCAGCGTTGACCAGGGAAACACAGATACGCAGTATTTT. It is translated as CSVDQGNTDTQYF.

As concerns this clone: Given a much more abundant clone one base away, this may be a read error. Distinct nucleotide sequences in the sample also encode this CDR3. The rearrangement links TRBV19 to TRBJ2-1; D is perhaps TRBD1 or TRBD2 (5 bases each). The CDR3 extends over 14 amino acids. Germline lookup yields CDR1 LNHDA and CDR2 SQIVND (reference sequence). In DNA, the CDR3 is TGTGCCACGACAGAGGGGTTTGCACCCAATGAGCAATTCTTC. Its protein product is CATTEGFAPNEQFF.

This clone was counted a single time. The chain is built from TRBV5-1 and TRBJ2-1, with unresolved D. V was cut by 0 bases and J by 8 bases, with 12 bases left in between. CDR1 is SGHRS and CDR2 is YFSETQ in the germline V gene. This CDR3 comprises 14 residues. The CDR3 coding sequence is TGCGCCAGCAGCTTGGCCTCTGCCGGCGATGAGCAGTTCTTC. It codes for CASSLASAGDEQFF.